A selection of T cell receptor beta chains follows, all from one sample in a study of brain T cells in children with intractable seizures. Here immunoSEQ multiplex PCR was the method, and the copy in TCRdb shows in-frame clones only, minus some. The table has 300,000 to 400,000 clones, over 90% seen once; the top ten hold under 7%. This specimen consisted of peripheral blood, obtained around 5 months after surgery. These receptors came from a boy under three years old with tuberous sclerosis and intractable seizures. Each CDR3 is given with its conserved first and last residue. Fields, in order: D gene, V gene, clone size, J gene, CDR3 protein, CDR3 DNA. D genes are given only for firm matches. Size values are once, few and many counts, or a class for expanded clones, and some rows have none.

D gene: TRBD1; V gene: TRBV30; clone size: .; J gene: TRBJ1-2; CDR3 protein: CAWSVTLAGGDGYTF; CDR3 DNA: TGTGCCTGGAGTGTAACTTTAGCAGGGGGCGATGGCTACACCTTC
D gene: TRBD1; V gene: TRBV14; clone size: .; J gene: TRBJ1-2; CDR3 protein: CASSQEVRDRGGGYTF; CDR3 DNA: TGTGCCAGCAGCCAAGAAGTCAGGGACAGGGGTGGTGGCTACACCTTC
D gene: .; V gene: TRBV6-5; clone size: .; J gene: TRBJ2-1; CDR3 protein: CASSSADSPYNEQFF; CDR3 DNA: TGTGCCAGCAGTTCCGCGGACTCACCATACAATGAGCAGTTCTTC
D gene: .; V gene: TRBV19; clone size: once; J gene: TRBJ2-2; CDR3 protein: CASKVSDNPRRELFF; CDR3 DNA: TGTGCCAGTAAGGTTTCGGACAACCCACGGCGGGAGCTGTTTTTT
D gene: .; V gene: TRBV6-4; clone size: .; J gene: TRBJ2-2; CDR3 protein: CASSAQGLLNTGELFF; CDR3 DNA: TGTGCCAGCAGTGCTCAGGGTTTACTGAACACCGGGGAGCTGTTTTTT
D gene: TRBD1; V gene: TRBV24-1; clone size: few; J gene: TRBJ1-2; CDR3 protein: CATSDWTGVGYTF; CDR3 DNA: TGTGCCACCAGTGACTGGACAGGGGTGGGCTACACCTTC
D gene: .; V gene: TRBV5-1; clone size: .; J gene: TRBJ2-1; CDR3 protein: CASSWVADSSYNEQFF; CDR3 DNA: TGCGCCAGCAGCTGGGTAGCGGATAGCTCCTACAATGAGCAGTTCTTC
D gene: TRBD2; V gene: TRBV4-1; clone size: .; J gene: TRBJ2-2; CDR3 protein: CASSLLKREINTGELFF; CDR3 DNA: TGCGCCAGCAGCCTCTTAAAGCGGGAGATAAACACCGGGGAGCTGTTTTTT
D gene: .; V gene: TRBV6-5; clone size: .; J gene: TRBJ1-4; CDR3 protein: CASRRGTNEKLFF; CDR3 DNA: TGTGCCAGCCGGAGGGGAACTAATGAAAAACTGTTTTTT
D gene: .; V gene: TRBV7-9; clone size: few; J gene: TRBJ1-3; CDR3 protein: CASSPRRGNTIYF; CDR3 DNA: TGTGCCAGCAGCCCTCGCCGTGGAAACACCATATATTTT
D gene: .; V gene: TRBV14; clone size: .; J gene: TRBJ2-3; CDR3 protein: CASSLDGAQYF; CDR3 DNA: TGTGCCAGCAGCCTGGACGGGGCGCAGTATTTT
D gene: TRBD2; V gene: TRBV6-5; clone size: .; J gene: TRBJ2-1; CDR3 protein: CASSYSRGRVKQFF; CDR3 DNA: TGTGCCAGCAGTTACTCTCGGGGGAGGGTAAAGCAGTTCTTC
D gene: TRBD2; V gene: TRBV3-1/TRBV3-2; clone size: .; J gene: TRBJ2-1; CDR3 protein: CASSLRPPGLAAFNEQFF; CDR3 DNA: TGTGCCAGCAGCCTTCGACCTCCGGGACTAGCGGCCTTCAATGAGCAGTTCTTC
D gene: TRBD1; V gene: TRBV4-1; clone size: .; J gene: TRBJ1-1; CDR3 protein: CASSQASRGQGRNEAFF; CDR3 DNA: TGCGCCAGCAGCCAAGCCTCGAGGGGACAGGGGCGGAATGAAGCTTTCTTT
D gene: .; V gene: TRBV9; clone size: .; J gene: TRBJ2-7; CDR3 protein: CASSVNPGYEQYF; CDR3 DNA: TGTGCCAGCAGCGTTAATCCCGGCTACGAGCAGTACTTC
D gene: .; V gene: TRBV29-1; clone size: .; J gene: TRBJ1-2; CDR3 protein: CSVDSTTNYGYTF; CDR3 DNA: TGCAGCGTTGATTCGACAACTAACTATGGCTACACCTTC
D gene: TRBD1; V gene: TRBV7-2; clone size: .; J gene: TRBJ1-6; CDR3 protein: CASSFGTGPTSPLHF; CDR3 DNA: TGTGCCAGCAGCTTCGGGACAGGGCCGACTTCACCCCTCCACTTT